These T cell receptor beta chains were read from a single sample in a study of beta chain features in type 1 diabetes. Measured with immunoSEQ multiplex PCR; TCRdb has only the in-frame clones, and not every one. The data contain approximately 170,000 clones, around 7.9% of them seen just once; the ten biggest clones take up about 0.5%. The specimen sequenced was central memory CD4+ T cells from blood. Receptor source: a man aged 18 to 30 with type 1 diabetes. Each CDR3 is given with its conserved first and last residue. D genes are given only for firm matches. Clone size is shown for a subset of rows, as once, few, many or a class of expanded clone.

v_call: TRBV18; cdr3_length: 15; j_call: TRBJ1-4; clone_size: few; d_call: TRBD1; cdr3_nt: TGTGCCAGCTCACCCCGACAGGGAGGTGATGAAAAACTGTTTTTT; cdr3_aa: CASSPRQGGDEKLFF
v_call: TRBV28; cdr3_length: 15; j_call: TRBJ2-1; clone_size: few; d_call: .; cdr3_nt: TGTGCCAGCAGCTGGGGGCAGGAACGACCCAATGAGCAGTTCTTC; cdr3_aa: CASSWGQERPNEQFF
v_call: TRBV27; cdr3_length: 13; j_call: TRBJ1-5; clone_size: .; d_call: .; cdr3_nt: TGTGCCAGCAGTCAGCAGGGTGGTCAGCCCCAGCATTTT; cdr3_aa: CASSQQGGQPQHF
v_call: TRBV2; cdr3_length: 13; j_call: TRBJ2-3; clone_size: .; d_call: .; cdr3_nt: TGTGCCAGCAGTGATTCAGGGCAAGATACGCAGTATTTT; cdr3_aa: CASSDSGQDTQYF
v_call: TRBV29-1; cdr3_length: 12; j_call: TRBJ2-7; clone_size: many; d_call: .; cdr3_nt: TGCAGCGGGTGGACTGCCTCCTACGAGCAGTACTTC; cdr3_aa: CSGWTASYEQYF
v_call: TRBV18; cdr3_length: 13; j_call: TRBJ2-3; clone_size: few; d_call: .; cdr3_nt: TGTGCCAGCTCAGAGACTAGAACAGATACGCAGTATTTT; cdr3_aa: CASSETRTDTQYF
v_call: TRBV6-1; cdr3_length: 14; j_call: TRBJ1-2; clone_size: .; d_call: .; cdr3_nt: TGTGCCAGCAGGAACAGGGCTGGGAACTATGGCTACACCTTC; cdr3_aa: CASRNRAGNYGYTF
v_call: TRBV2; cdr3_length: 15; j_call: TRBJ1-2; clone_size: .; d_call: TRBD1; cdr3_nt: TGTGCCAGCAGTTCAGACAGGGGTTTTAACTATGGCTACACCTTC; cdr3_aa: CASSSDRGFNYGYTF
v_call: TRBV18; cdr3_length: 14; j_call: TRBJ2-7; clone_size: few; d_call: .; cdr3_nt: TGTGCCAGCTCCGTAGGGGCAGCCACCTACGAGCAGTACTTC; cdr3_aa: CASSVGAATYEQYF
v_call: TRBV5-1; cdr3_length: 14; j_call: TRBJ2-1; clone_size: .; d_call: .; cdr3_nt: TGCGCCAACCCGACTGGCGGGCCCTACAATGAGCAGTTCTTC; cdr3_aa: CANPTGGPYNEQFF
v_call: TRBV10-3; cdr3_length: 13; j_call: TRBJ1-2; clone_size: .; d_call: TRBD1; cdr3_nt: TGTGCCATCCTTGGACAGGGGGTAGGGGGCTACACCTTC; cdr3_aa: CAILGQGVGGYTF
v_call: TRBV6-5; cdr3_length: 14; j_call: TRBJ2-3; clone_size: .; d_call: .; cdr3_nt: TGTGCCAGCACGAAAAGACAGTCCACAGATACGCAGTATTTT; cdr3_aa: CASTKRQSTDTQYF
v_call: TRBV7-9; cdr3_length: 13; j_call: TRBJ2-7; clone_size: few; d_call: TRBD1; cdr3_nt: TGTGCCAGCAGCTTGAATAGGGGGCCCGAGCAGTACTTC; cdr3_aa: CASSLNRGPEQYF
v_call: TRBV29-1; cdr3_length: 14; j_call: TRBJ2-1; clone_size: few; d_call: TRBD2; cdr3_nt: TGCAGCGTGAGGACTAGCGGGATCTACAATGAGCAGTTCTTC; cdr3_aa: CSVRTSGIYNEQFF
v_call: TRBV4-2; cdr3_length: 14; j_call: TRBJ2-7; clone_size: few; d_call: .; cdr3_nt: TGTGCCAGCAGCCAAGAACAGGGAGAATACGAGCAGTACTTC; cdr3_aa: CASSQEQGEYEQYF
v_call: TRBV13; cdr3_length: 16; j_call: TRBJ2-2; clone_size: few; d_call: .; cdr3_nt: TGTGCCAGCAGCTTATTTGTAAGCAGGGACACCGGGGAGCTGTTTTTT; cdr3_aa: CASSLFVSRDTGELFF
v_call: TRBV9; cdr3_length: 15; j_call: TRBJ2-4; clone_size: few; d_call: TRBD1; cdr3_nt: TGTGCCAGCAGCGTCACCGGGACAGGGGAAAACATTCAGTACTTC; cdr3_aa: CASSVTGTGENIQYF
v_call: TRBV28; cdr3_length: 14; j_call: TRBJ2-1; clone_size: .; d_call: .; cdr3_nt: TGTGCCAGCAGTCCAACTACAGGTTACAATGAGCAGTTCTTC; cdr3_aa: CASSPTTGYNEQFF
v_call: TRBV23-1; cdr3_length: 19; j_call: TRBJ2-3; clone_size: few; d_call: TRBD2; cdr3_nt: TGCGCCAGCAGTCAATCGCAAAGTTCGGGAGGCCGCTTAGGTGATACGCAGTATTTT; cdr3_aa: CASSQSQSSGGRLGDTQYF
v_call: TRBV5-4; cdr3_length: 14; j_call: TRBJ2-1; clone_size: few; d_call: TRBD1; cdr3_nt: TGTGCCAGCAGAGGGGGCGCGGGCTACAATGAGCAGTTCTTC; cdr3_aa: CASRGGAGYNEQFF
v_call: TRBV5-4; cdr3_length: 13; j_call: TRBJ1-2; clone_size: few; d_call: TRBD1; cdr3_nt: TGTGCCAGCAGCTCCCAGGGACAGGATGGCTACACCTTC; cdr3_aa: CASSSQGQDGYTF
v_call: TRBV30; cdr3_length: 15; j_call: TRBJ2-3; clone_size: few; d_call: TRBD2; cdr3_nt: TGTGCCTGGCTTCCGGGACTAGCGAGCACAGATACGCAGTATTTT; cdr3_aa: CAWLPGLASTDTQYF
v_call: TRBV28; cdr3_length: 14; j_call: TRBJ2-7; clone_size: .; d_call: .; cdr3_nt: TGTGCCAGCACCCCTCTGGGGGCCAACTACGAGCAGTACTTC; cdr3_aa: CASTPLGANYEQYF
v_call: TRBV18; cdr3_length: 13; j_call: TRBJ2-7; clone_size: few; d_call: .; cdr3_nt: TGTGCCAGCTCACCGGTTACAGGCTACGAGCAGTACTTC; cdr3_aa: CASSPVTGYEQYF
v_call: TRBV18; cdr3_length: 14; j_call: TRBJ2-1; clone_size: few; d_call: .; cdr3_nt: TGTGCCAGCGCTACCGGGAGCCGGTACAATGAGCAGTTCTTC; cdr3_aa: CASATGSRYNEQFF
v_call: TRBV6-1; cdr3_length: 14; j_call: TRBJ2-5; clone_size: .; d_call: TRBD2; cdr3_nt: TGTGCCAGCAGCGGTGGCGGGGGCCAAGAGACCCAGTACTTC; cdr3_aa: CASSGGGGQETQYF
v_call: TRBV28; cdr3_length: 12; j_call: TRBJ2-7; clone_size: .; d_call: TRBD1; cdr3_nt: TGTGCCAGCAGTTCGATCAACAGGGGGTTGTACTTC; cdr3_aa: CASSSINRGLYF
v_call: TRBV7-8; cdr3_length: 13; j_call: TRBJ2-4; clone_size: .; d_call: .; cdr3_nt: TGTGCCAGCAGCGTACAGGGTTTCAGCATTCAGTACTTC; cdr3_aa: CASSVQGFSIQYF
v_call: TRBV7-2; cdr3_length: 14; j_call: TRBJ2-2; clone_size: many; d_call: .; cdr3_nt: TGTGCCAGCAGGGAAGGGTTAGGGGCCGGGGAGCTGTTTTTT; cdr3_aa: CASREGLGAGELFF
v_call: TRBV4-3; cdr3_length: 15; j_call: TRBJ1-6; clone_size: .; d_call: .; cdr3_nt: TGCGCCAGCAGCCAAGAAAGGGGATATAATTCACCCCTCCACTTT; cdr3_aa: CASSQERGYNSPLHF
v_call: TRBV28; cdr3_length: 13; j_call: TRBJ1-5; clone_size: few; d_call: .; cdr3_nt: TGTGCCAGCAGTGCGGATAGCAATCAGCCCCAGCATTTT; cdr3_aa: CASSADSNQPQHF
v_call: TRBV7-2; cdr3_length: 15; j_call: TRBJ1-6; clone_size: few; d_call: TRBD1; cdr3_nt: TGTGCCAGCAGCTCCGCAGGGGGAAATAATTCACCCCTCCACTTT; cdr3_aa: CASSSAGGNNSPLHF
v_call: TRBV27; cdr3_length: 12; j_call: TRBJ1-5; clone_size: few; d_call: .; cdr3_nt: TGTGCCAGCAGTGATGCCGGGCAGCCCCAGCATTTT; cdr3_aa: CASSDAGQPQHF
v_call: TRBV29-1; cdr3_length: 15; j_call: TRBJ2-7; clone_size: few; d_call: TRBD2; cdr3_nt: TGCAGCGTTGAAAAGGGGGCTAGCGGGAACAACGAGCAGTACTTC; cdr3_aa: CSVEKGASGNNEQYF
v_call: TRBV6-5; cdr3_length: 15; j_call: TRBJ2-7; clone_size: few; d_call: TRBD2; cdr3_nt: TGTGCCAGCAGCAGAATGACTAGCGGGGTCTACGAGCAGTACTTC; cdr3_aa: CASSRMTSGVYEQYF
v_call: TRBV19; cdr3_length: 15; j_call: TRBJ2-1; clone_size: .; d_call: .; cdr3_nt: TGTGCCAGTAGTATTAGGAGGGGATACTACAATGAGCAGTTCTTC; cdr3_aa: CASSIRRGYYNEQFF
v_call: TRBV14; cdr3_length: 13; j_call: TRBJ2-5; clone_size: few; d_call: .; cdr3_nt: TGTGCCAGCAGCCAACCGGGGGTAGAGACCCAGTACTTC; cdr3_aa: CASSQPGVETQYF
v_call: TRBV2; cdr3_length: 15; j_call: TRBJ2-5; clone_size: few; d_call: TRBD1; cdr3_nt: TGTGCCAGCAGCACGGACAGGTCTTCGTCGGAGACCCAGTACTTC; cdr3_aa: CASSTDRSSSETQYF
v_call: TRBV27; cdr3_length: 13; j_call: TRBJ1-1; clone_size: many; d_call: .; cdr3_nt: TGTGCCAGCAGTCCCCGACAGAGGACTGAAGCTTTCTTT; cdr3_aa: CASSPRQRTEAFF
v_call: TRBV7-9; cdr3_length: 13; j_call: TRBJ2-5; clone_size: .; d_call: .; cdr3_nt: TGTGCCAGCAGGTGGACTATTGGGGAGACCCAGTACTTC; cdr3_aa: CASRWTIGETQYF
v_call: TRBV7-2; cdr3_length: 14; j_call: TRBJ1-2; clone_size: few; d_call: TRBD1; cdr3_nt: TGTGCCAGCAGCTTACTCCGACAGGGAAATGGCTACACCTTC; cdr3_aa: CASSLLRQGNGYTF
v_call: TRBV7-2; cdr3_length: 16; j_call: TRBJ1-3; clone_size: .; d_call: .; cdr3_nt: TGTGCCAGCAGCTTCACAGGGTTTTTGTCCGGAAACACCATATATTTT; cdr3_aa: CASSFTGFLSGNTIYF
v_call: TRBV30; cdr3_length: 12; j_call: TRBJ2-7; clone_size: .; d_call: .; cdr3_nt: TGTGCCTGGAGTTCGACAGCCTACGAGCAGTACTTC; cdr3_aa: CAWSSTAYEQYF
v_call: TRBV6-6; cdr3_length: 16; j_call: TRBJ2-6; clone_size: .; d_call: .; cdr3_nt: TGTGCCAGCAGTTCCACTGGGGGGACCGGGGCCAACGTCCTGACTTTC; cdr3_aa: CASSSTGGTGANVLTF
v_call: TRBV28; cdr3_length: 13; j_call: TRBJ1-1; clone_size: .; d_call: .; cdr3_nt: TGTGCCAGCAGTCACACAGAGAACACTGAAGCTTTCTTT; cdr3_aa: CASSHTENTEAFF
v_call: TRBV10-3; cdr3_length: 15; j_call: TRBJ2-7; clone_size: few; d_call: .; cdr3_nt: TGTGCCATCAGTGATTTTGCGGGGATCTCCTACGAGCAGTACTTC; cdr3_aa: CAISDFAGISYEQYF
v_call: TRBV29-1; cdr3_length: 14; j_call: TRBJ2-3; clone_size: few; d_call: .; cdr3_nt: TGCAGCGTTGAATCACAGGCCATTGGTCGCTGGCAGTATTTT; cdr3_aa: CSVESQAIGRWQYF
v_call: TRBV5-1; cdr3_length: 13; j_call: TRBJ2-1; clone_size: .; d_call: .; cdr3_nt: TGCGCCAGCAGCTTGGGGAGCGGCAATGAGCAGTTCTTC; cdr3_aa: CASSLGSGNEQFF
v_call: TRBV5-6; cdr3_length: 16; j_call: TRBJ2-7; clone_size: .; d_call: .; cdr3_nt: TGTGCCAGCAGCTTTCTCCCCGGTGAAGCAACCTACGAGCAGTACTTC; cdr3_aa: CASSFLPGEATYEQYF
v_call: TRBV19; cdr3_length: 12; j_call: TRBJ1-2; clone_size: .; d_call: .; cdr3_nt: TGTGCCAGTAAACCGAGGAACTATGGCTACACCTTC; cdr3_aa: CASKPRNYGYTF
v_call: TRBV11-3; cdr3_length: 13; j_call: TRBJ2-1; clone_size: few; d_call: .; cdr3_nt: TGTGCCAGCAGCTTAGTTGGGGGGACTGAGCAGTTCTTC; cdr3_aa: CASSLVGGTEQFF
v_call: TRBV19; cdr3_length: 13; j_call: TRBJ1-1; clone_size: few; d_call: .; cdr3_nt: TGTGCCAGTAGTATGTCTAGGGGTACTGAAGCTTTCTTT; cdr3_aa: CASSMSRGTEAFF
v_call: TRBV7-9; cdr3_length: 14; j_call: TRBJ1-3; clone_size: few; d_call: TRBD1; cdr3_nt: TGTGCCAGCAGCCTCCGGACAGGGGGCTACACCATATATTTT; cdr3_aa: CASSLRTGGYTIYF
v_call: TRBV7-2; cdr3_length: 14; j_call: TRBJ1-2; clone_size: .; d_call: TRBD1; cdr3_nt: TGTGCCAGCAGCTTAACCGGGACAGCCCTGGGCTACACCTTC; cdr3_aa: CASSLTGTALGYTF
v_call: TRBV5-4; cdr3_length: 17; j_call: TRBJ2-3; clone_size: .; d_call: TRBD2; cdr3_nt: TGTGCCAGCAGCCATCCTTCTAGCGGGCTTAGCACAGATACGCAGTATTTT; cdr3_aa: CASSHPSSGLSTDTQYF
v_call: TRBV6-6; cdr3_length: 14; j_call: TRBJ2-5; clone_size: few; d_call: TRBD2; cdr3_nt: TGTGCCAGCAGTTCGACTAGCGGGGGTGAGACCCAGTACTTC; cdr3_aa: CASSSTSGGETQYF
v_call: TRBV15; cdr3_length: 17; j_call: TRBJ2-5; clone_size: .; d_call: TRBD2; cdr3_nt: TGTGCCACCAGCACCCGAAGGGAACCGGGACTAGAGTTAGCCCAGTACTTC; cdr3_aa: CATSTRREPGLELAQYF
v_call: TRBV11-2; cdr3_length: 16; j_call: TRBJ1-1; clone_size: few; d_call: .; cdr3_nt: TGTGCCAGCAGCCAGCGGGGCGTTCCTATGAACACTGAAGCTTTCTTT; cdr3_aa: CASSQRGVPMNTEAFF
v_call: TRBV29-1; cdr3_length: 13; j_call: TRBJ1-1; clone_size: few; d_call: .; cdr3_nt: TGCAGCGTGGCCATACGTCGGAACACTGAAGCTTTCTTT; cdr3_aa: CSVAIRRNTEAFF
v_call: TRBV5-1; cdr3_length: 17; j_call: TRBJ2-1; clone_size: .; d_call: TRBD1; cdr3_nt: TGCGCCAGCAGCGCCCCGGACAGGCCAAGCTCCTACAATGAGCAGTTCTTC; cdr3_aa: CASSAPDRPSSYNEQFF